These 17 T cell receptor beta chains came from one sample sequenced in a study of CD8 T cells in ankylosing spondylitis. These receptors are not linked to any known antigen. Study-wide findings and caveats: What seemed typical of ankylosing spondylitis blood was a TCR beta motif built from eight highly homologous variants.

TCRdb re-derived calls from the 5' RACE reads in MiXCR, one entry per CDR3 protein. The sample records 350,000 to 550,000 distinct CDR3 sequences, roughly 27% being singletons. The sample taken for sequencing was blood, either unsorted or a sorted T cell fraction (not recorded which). All receptors derive from a male donor with ankylosing spondylitis.

The chain employs TRBV18 and TRBJ1-5; D is ambiguous. The CDR3 has 13 amino acids. V gave up 3 bases and J gave up 7 bases, with 10 bases separating them. Germline V gene data show CDR1 as KGHSH and CDR2 as LQKENI. The CDR3 region has the DNA TGTGCCAGCTCACCGGACGGCCGCCAGCCCCAGCATTTT. The encoded protein is CASSPDGRQPQHF.

The chain couples TRBV20-1 to TRBJ2-2, with a tentative D call TRBD1 (5 bases). Trimming left V 6 bases short and J 6 bases short, with 11 bases between. Germline values: CDR1 DFQATT, CDR2 SNEGSKA (reference sequence). The CDR3 runs 12 residues. CDR3 residues: CSAQGGPGELFF. CDR3 bases: TGCAGTGCCCAGGGCGGCCCCGGGGAGCTGTTTTTT.

This clonotype occurred a few times. The gene calls are TRBV24-1 and TRBJ1-2, with D uncertain. The CDR3 contains 14 residues. Germline CDR1 and CDR2: KGHDR and SFDVKD. V lost 3 bases and J 4 bases, leaving 11 bases between the germline ends. The CDR3 reads CATSDQSTLYGYTF. For the CDR3, the DNA is TGTGCCACCAGTGATCAGAGTACCCTCTATGGCTACACCTTC.

The chain has TRBV3-1 and TRBJ1-2; D is unresolved. The CDR3 consists of 16 residues. CDR1 LGHDT and CDR2 YNNKEL come from the germline V gene (reference sequence). Trimming left V 0 bases short and J 4 bases short, with 15 bases between. The CDR3 protein is CASSQDQARSGYGYTF. As DNA, the CDR3 is TGTGCCAGCAGCCAAGATCAAGCCAGGTCGGGCTATGGCTACACCTTC. The whole variable domain, filled in from reference TRBV3-1 and TRBJ1-2, reads DTAVSQTPKYLVTQMGNDKSIKCEQNLGHDTMYWYKQDSKKFLKIMFSYNNKELIINETVPNRFSPKSPDKAHLNLHINSLELGDSAVYFCASSQDQARSGYGYTFGSGTRLTVV.

The J gene is TRBJ1-6, the V gene TRBV12-3 or TRBV12-4, with D tentatively TRBD1 (5 bases). V shed 7 bases and J shed 9 bases, with 16 bases lying between them. The CDR3 is 14 residues long. The CDR3 DNA sequence: TGTGCCAGCACCCGGGCCCGGGGGGTTTCACCCCTCCACTTT. Its protein product is CASTRARGVSPLHF.

This clonotype was found many times. This rearrangement joins TRBV4-2 to TRBJ2-3; 9 nucleotides match TRBD1. V shed 1 base, J shed 1 base, and the junction held 0 bases outside the gene matches. This CDR3 has 15 residues. Germline V lookup: CDR1 LGHNA, CDR2 YNFKEQ. The CDR3 DNA reads as TGTGCCAGCAGCCAAGGGACAGGGGGCACAGATACGCAGTATTTT. Translated: CASSQGTGGTDTQYF.

This clonotype was counted once. This chain connects TRBV18 to TRBJ2-5; D uncertain. The ends were cut back, 2 bases at V and 0 bases at J, with 19 bases in the middle. Germline CDR1 and CDR2: KGHSH and LQKENI. This CDR3 region has 18 residues. The CDR3 coding sequence is TGTGCCAGCTCACCAGCCTCTCCGGGCCCCAAGTACCAAGAGACCCAGTACTTC. Amino acids: CASSPASPGPKYQETQYF. Drawing the rest from reference TRBV18 and TRBJ2-5, the complete variable domain is NAGVMQNPRHLVRRRGQEARLRCSPMKGHSHVYWYRQLPEEGLKFMVYLQKENIIDESGMPKERFSAEFPKEGPSILRIQQVVRGDSAAYFCASSPASPGPKYQETQYFGPGTRLLVL.

The chain joins TRBV5-1 to TRBJ1-2; 9 positions match TRBD1. Germline V CDR1 and CDR2: SGHRS, YFSETQ. This CDR3 spans 15 amino acids. Germline trimming cut 2 bases from V and 7 bases from J; bases unmatched to any gene: 9. CDR3: CASSFSGQGTRGYTF. Here the CDR3 DNA reads TGCGCCAGCAGCTTTTCCGGACAGGGGACGCGTGGCTACACCTTC.

This clonotype was seen more than once but under ten times. The genes are TRBV2 and TRBJ2-5; the D gene is possibly TRBD2 (5 bases). Germline V gene lookup returns CDR1 SNHLY and CDR2 FYNNEI. Trimming shortened V by 6 bases and J by 9 bases, and 11 bases separated the two germline ends. This CDR3 comprises 11 residues. The CDR3 here is CASRTADPQYF. In nucleotides, the CDR3 is TGTGCCAGCAGAACAGCGGATCCCCAGTACTTC.

The sample holds a few counts of this clonotype. The rearrangement links TRBV3-1 to TRBJ2-2; the D gene could be TRBD1 or TRBD2 (5 bases each). CDR1 is LGHDT, CDR2 YNNKEL, per germline (reference sequence). The CDR3 sequence is 15 residues long. Deletions cut 5 bases from V and 0 bases from J, with 10 bases between. CDR3 residues: CASSLGETNTGELFF. The DNA for the CDR3 is TGTGCCAGCAGCTTAGGGGAGACGAACACCGGGGAGCTGTTTTTT.

This clonotype was detected only a few times. V is TRBV20-1 and J is TRBJ2-7; 8 nucleotides line up with TRBD2. Germline V gene lookup returns CDR1 DFQATT and CDR2 SNEGSKA (reference sequence). J gave up 6 bases and V 5 bases, and 9 bases lay outside the gene matches. The CDR3 totals 13 residues. CDR3 residues: CSAHGAGGVEQYF. For the CDR3, the DNA is TGCAGTGCTCACGGGGCGGGAGGCGTCGAGCAGTACTTC.

V gene TRBV29-1 combines with J gene TRBJ1-3, with D perhaps TRBD1 (5 bases). With 2 bases removed from V and 1 base from J, the gap between germline ends came to 6 bases. CDR3 length: 13 amino acids. Per the germline V gene, CDR1 is SQVTM and CDR2 is ANQGSEA. The CDR3 DNA sequence: TGCAGCGTTGAAAAGGGGTCTGGAAACACCATATATTTT. Translated, it gives CSVEKGSGNTIYF.

This clonotype was counted between two and nine times. The chain has TRBV11-2 and TRBJ2-2; a possible D gene is TRBD2 (6 bases). The ends were cut back, 1 base at V and 2 bases at J, with 17 bases in the middle. Germline CDR1 is SGHAT and CDR2 is FQNNGV. The CDR3 is 18 amino acids. This CDR3 reads CASSLVALLAPNTGELFF. The CDR3 nucleotides are TGTGCCAGCAGCTTAGTGGCCCTACTAGCTCCAAACACCGGGGAGCTGTTTTTT. Filled out from reference TRBV11-2 and TRBJ2-2, the complete variable domain reads EAGVAQSPRYKIIEKRQSVAFWCNPISGHATLYWYQQILGQGPKLLIQFQNNGVVDDSQLPKDRFSAERLKGVDSTLKIQPAKLEDSAVYLCASSLVALLAPNTGELFFGEGSRLTVL.

The V and J genes are TRBV7-9 and TRBJ1-5; 7 bases agree with TRBD1. V shed 5 bases, J shed 2 bases, and the junction held 9 bases outside the gene matches. Germline CDR1 is SEHNR and CDR2 is FQNEAQ (reference sequence). The CDR3 contains 16 residues. CDR3 loop: CASSSQGGFGNQPQHF. In nucleotides, the CDR3 is TGTGCCAGCAGCAGTCAGGGGGGCTTCGGCAATCAGCCCCAGCATTTT.

This clonotype was observed a handful of times. The chain employs TRBV27 and TRBJ2-7; D possibly uses TRBD1 or TRBD2 (5 bases each). This CDR3 contains 14 residues. Per germline, CDR1 MNHEY and CDR2 SMNVEV (reference sequence). Trimming removed 0 bases from V and 2 bases from J, with 8 bases in between. The CDR3 spells CASSLSMGPYEQYF. The CDR3 nucleotides are TGTGCCAGCAGTTTATCTATGGGACCCTACGAGCAGTACTTC.

This clonotype occurred a few times. V and J are TRBV6-5 and TRBJ1-5; perhaps TRBD1 as D (6 bases). The CDR3 extends over 14 amino acids. V lost 8 bases, J lost 1 base, and 12 bases lay in between. Germline V gene sequence: CDR1 MNHEY, CDR2 SVGAGI. This chain's CDR3 is CASQLQGSNQPQHF. CDR3 nucleotide sequence: TGTGCCAGCCAGTTGCAGGGGAGCAATCAGCCCCAGCATTTT.

CDR3 protein: CASSQGRLAGPANEQFF. In DNA form, the CDR3 reads TGTGCCAGCAGCCAAGGACGACTAGCGGGTCCTGCGAATGAGCAGTTCTTC. The chain joins TRBV3-1 to TRBJ2-1; 10 nucleotides agree with TRBD2. The junction had 10 bases not matched to a gene; V was cut back by 1 base and J by 7 bases. CDR1 is LGHDT and CDR2 is YNNKEL in the germline V gene (reference sequence). The CDR3 extends over 17 amino acids.